In its sample, the clone carrying this T cell receptor (beta chain) was seen a few times. Its antigen is as yet unknown. These data belong to a study of T cell repertoires in cytomegalovirus infection. Looking at the study overall: CMV infection together with matching HLA type was indicated by public TCR beta signatures.

CDR3 length: 12 amino acids. V dropped 6 bases and J dropped 9 bases, with 12 bases sitting between them. TCRdb reanalysed the reads using MiXCR and keeps one entry per CDR3 protein. The sample includes about 740,000 distinct CDR3 sequences, roughly a third of them seen just once. Study-level findings and limits: Summed public TCR beta family frequency identified CMV carriers bearing the relevant HLA. The ex vivo response was dominated by HLA-C-restricted CMV-specific TCR beta clonotypes.

Sequencing was carried out using PBMCs. The source of this sequence is a human donor in good health (CMV status not recorded). Some clones in this sample may be carry-over from other donors' samples. The rearrangement links TRBV12-3 or TRBV12-4 to TRBJ2-1, with D unclear. CDR3 nucleotides: TGTGCCAGCAGCGACTCCAAGGTTGAGCAGTTCTTC. It specifies CASSDSKVEQFF.